This TCR beta chain was sequenced during a study of T cell responses to AZD1222 COVID-19 vaccine. Profiling relied on immunoSEQ multiplex PCR, and the TCRdb table lists in-frame clones only, not all of them. Among about 93,000 clones, roughly 91% were seen once, and the ten largest hold 2.5% to 3%. The CDR3 has 12 amino acids. After removal of 8 bases from V and 5 bases from J, the junction contained 4 bases not matched to a gene. The germline CDR1 and CDR2 sequences are SGHVS and FQNEAQ. Material: peripheral blood, obtained on day 0 of MenACWY control vaccination. The source is an adult in good health. The chain is built from TRBV7-8 and TRBJ1-1; TRBD1 matches 8 bases. Here the CDR3 DNA reads TGTGCCAGCGGCAGGGGGCGGACTGAAGCTTTCTTT. This codes for CASGRGRTEAFF.